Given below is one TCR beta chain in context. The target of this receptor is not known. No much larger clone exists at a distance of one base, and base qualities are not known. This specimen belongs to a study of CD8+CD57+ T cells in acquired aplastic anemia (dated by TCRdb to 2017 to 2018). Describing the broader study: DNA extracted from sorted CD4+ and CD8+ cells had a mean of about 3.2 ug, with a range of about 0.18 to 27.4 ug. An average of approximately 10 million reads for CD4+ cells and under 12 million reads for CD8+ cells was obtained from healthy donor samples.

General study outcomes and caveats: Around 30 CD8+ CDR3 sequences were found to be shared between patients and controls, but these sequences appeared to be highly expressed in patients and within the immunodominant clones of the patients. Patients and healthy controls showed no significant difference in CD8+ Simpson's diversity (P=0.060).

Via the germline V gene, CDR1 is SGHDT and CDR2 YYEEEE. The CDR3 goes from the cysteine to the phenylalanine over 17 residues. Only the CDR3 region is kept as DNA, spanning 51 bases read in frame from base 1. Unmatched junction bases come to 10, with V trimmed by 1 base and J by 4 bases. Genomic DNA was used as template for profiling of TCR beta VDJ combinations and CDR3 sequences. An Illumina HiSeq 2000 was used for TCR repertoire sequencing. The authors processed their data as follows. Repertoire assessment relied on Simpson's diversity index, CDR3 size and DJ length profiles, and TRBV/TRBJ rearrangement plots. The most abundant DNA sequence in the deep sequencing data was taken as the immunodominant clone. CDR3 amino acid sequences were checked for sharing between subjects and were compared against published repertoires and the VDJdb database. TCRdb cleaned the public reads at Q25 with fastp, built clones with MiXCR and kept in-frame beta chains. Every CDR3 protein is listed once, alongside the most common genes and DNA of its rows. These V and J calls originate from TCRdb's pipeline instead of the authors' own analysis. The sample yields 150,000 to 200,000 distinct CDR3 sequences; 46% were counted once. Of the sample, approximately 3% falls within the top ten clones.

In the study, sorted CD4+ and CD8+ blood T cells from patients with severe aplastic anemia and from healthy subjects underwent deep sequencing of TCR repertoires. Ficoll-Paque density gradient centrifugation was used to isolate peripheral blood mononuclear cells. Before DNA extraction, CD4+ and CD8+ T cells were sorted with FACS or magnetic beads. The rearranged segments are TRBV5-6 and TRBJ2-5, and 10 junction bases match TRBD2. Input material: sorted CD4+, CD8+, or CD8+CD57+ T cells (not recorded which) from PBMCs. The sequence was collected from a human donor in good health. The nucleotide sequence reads TGTGCCAGCAGCTTGTTGGCTAGCGGGAGTTGGAGAGAGACCCAGTACTTC. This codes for CASSLLASGSWRETQYF.